This T cell receptor beta chain was recovered during a study of cytomegalovirus exposure and HLA in healthy donors. Background on the study: Earlier work reported some 110 million unique TCR beta sequences from some 180 million T cells. Study-wide points: The authors later found HLA-associated TCR beta chains more clonally expanded than equally common others. In a later analysis, across HLA loci, associated TCR counts were highest for DRB1, lowest for HLA-C.

PCR amplification relied on 60 Vbeta primers (plus 13 Jbeta primers). TCRdb's table, derived via immunoSEQ multiplex PCR, lists solely in-frame clones and lacks some. This sample has 200,000 to 250,000 clones, with 70% to 80% found just once. As to this clone: Its antigen is as yet unknown. The junction departs from germline at one end; a sequencing error may be responsible.

The source material was PBMCs. The TCR comes from a woman in her 30s in good health and CMV-seronegative.

CDR3 residues: CVSSTIQRGAITYEQYF. CDR3 coding DNA: TGCGTCAGCAGCACCATCCAACGCGGAGCTATCACCTACGAGCAGTACTTC. The chain links TRBV5-1 to TRBJ2-7, with D unclear. Germline V gene data show CDR1 as SGHRS and CDR2 as YFSETQ. The CDR3 totals 17 residues.